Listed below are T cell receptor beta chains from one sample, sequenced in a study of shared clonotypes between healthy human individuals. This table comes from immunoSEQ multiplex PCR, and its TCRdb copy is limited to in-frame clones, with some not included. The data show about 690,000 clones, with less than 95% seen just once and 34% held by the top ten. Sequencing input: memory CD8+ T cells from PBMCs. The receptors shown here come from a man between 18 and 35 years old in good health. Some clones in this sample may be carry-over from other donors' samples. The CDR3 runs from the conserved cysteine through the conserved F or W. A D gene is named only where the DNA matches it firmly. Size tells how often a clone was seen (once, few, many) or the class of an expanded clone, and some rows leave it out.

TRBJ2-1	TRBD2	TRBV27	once	TGTGCCAGCAGTTTAGGTACTAGCGGAGAGGAGCAGTTCTTC	CASSLGTSGEEQFF
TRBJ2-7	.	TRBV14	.	TGTGCCAGCAGCCTCGTAAAGGGGCCCTACGAGCAGTACTTC	CASSLVKGPYEQYF
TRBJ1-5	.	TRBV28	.	TGTGCCAGCAGTTTATGGCAGGGCAGCAATCAGCCCCAGCATTTT	CASSLWQGSNQPQHF
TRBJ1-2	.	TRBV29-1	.	TGCAGCGTGGAGTCGGGGGGAGCTAACTATGGCTACACCTTC	CSVESGGANYGYTF
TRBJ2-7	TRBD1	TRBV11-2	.	TGTGCCAGCAGCTTATTCTTTTTGAGGGACAGGGTGTACGAGCAGTACTTC	CASSLFFLRDRVYEQYF
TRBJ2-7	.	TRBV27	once	TGTGCCAGCAGTTTACTGGCGGGACCTATCTCCTACGAGCAGTACTTC	CASSLLAGPISYEQYF
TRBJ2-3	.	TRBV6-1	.	TGTGCCAGCAGTGAAAACCCAAGGTTTAGCACAGATACGCAGTATTTT	CASSENPRFSTDTQYF
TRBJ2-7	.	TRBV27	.	TGTGCCAGCAGCCTTTATTCGCTGGGAGCCCTCTACGAGCAGTACTTC	CASSLYSLGALYEQYF
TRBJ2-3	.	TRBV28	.	TGTGCCAGCAGTTTAATCGGGCTTGGCACAGATACGCAGTATTTT	CASSLIGLGTDTQYF
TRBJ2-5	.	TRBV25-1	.	TGTGCCAGCAGTGAAGGGGCAGGGTGGGGGCAAGAGACCCAGTACTTC	CASSEGAGWGQETQYF
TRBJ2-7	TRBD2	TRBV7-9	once	TGTGCCAGCAGCTTAGCGGGAGGGCCAGTGGACGAGCAGTACTTC	CASSLAGGPVDEQYF
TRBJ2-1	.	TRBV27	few	TGTGCCAGCACCCAAACGAGCTCCTACAATGAGCAGTTCTTC	CASTQTSSYNEQFF
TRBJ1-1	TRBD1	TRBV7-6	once	TGTGCCAGCAGCTTAGGCAGGGGGCTAGTGAACACTGAAGCTTTCTTT	CASSLGRGLVNTEAFF
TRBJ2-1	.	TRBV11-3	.	TGTGCCAGCAGCTTAGACCCGACCGGAACTGAGCAGTTCTTC	CASSLDPTGTEQFF
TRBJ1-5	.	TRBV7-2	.	TGTGCCAGCAGCCCAGGGTCCTATAGCAATCAGCCCCAGCATTTT	CASSPGSYSNQPQHF
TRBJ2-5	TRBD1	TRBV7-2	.	TGTGCCAGCAGCAAACGGGACAGGTCCCAAGAGACCCAGTACTTC	CASSKRDRSQETQYF
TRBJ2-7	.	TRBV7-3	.	TGTGCCAGCAGCCCAATGCCAGGCGAATGGGAGCAGTACTTC	CASSPMPGEWEQYF
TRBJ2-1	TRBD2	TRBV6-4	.	TGTGCCAGCAGTGACTCGATCCTCGGGGGGTACAATGAGCAGTTCTTC	CASSDSILGGYNEQFF
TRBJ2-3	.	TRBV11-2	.	TGTGCCAGCAGCCCACGGACCGACTATACGCAGTATTTT	CASSPRTDYTQYF
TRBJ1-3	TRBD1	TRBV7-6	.	TGTGCCAGCAGCCCCACCGACAGGGTCTCTGGAAACACCATATATTTT	CASSPTDRVSGNTIYF
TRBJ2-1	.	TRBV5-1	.	TGCGCCAGCAGCCCCCACAATGAGCAGTTCTTC	CASSPHNEQFF
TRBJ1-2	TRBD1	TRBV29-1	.	TGCAGCGTGCCGGGACAGGGTGATAACTATGGCTACACCTTC	CSVPGQGDNYGYTF
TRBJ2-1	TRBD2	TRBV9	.	TGTGCCAGCAGCGTAAGTGGCGGGAGCTCCTACAATGAGCAGTTCTTC	CASSVSGGSSYNEQFF
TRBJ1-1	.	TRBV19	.	TGTGCCAGTAGTATACTCGGGACAATGAACACTGAAGCTTTCTTT	CASSILGTMNTEAFF
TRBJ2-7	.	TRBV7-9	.	TGTGCCAGCAGCTTAACAGAACCAGGGGAGCAGTACTTC	CASSLTEPGEQYF
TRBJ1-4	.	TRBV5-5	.	TGTGCCAGCAGGACCTGGGACGTTAATGAAAAACTGTTTTTT	CASRTWDVNEKLFF
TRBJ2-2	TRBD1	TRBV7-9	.	TGTGCCAGCAGCTCGGGGCCTTGGGACAGCACCGGGGAGCTGTTTTTT	CASSSGPWDSTGELFF
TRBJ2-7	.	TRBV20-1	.	TGCAGTGCCCCGCTCGGGGTCGAGCAGTACTTC	CSAPLGVEQYF
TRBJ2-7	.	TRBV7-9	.	TGTGCCAGCAGCTATTTGGGGGCGCGGTACGAGCAGTACTTC	CASSYLGARYEQYF
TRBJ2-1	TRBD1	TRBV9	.	TGTGCCAGCAGCGGCCACACAGGGGATTCCTACAATGAGCAGTTCTTC	CASSGHTGDSYNEQFF
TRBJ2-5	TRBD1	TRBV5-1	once	TGCGCCAGCAGCTTGGGACAGGGGCGGGAGACCCAGTACTTC	CASSLGQGRETQYF
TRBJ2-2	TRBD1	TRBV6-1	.	TGTGCCAGCAGTGACCGGACAGGGAACACCGGGGAGCTGTTTTTT	CASSDRTGNTGELFF
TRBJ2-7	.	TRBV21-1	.	TGTGCCAGCAGCACGAGACAGACACCAATTTCCTACGAGCAGTACTTC	CASSTRQTPISYEQYF
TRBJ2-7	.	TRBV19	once	TGTGCCAGTAGTATAGGGGGGGACGAGCAGTACTTC	CASSIGGDEQYF
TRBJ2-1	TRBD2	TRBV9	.	TGTGCCAGCAGCGTAGTGGGCGGGAGTGCCTACAATGAGCAGTTCTTC	CASSVVGGSAYNEQFF
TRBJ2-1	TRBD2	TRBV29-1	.	TGCAGCGTTTTGCGGACTAGCGGGAGAAGGTCGTCCTACAATGAGCAGTTCTTC	CSVLRTSGRRSSYNEQFF
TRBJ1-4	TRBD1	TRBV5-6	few	TGTGCCAGCAGCTTGGGGACAGGGGCTAATGAAAAACTGTTTTTT	CASSLGTGANEKLFF
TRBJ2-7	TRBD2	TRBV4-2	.	TGTGCCAGCAGCCAGACTAGCGGGATGGGGGAGCAGTACTTC	CASSQTSGMGEQYF
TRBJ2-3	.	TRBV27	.	TGTGCCAGCAAACCGGGACGGTTCACAGATACGCAGTATTTT	CASKPGRFTDTQYF
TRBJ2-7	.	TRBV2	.	TGTGCCAGCAGTGAAAGGGGTCTCAGCTCCTACGAGCAGTACTTC	CASSERGLSSYEQYF
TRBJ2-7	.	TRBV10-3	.	TGTGCCATCAGTGACGCAGGTGGCAACGAGCAGTACTTC	CAISDAGGNEQYF
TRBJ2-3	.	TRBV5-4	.	TGTGCCAGCAGCTTGTACATTACAGATACGCAGTATTTT	CASSLYITDTQYF
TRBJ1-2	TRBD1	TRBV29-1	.	TGCAGCGTCGCCGGGACAGGGGTGGCTGGCTACGCCTTC	CSVAGTGVAGYAF
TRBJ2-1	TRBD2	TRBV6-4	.	TGTGCCAGCAGTGAGACTAGCGGGAGCGATGAGCAGTTCTTC	CASSETSGSDEQFF
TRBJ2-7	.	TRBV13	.	TGTGCCAGCAGCCAAGGTAGCGGATCCTACGAGCAGTACTTC	CASSQGSGSYEQYF